These T cell receptor beta chains were read from a single sample in a study of CD8 T cells in Susac syndrome. Each CDR3 protein is one row after TCRdb ran MiXCR on the immunoSEQ multiplex PCR reads. Of approximately 270,000 distinct CDR3 sequences listed, over 85% are singletons. The material sequenced was CD4+ T cells from PBMCs. The receptors stem from a human donor with multiple sclerosis. The CDR3 runs from the conserved cysteine through the conserved F or W. Fields, in order: J gene, V gene, clone size, D gene, CDR3 protein, CDR3 DNA. D genes are given only for firm matches. The size entry is marked missing in some rows and otherwise reads once, few, many or a size class.

J: TRBJ1-2; V: TRBV20-1; size: once; D: -; CDR3: CSARVERVGYTF; DNA: TGCAGTGCTAGAGTAGAGCGGGTTGGCTACACCTTC
J: TRBJ1-5; V: TRBV15; size: -; D: -; CDR3: CATSRDVRGDQPQHF; DNA: TGTGCCACCAGCAGAGATGTACGCGGAGATCAGCCCCAGCATTTT
J: TRBJ1-4; V: TRBV5-4; size: once; D: -; CDR3: CASSRGLDATNEKLFF; DNA: TGTGCCAGCAGCCGTGGGCTAGATGCAACTAATGAAAAACTGTTTTTT
J: TRBJ2-7; V: TRBV10-2; size: -; D: -; CDR3: CASGEGGPNEQYF; DNA: TGCGCCAGCGGGGAAGGGGGGCCCAACGAGCAGTACTTC
J: TRBJ1-2; V: TRBV9; size: -; D: -; CDR3: CASSVETGHRDGYTF; DNA: TGTGCCAGCAGCGTAGAAACAGGACATCGGGATGGCTACACCTTC
J: TRBJ2-1; V: TRBV20-1; size: -; D: TRBD2; CDR3: CSAELAGVSYNEQFF; DNA: TGCAGTGCAGAACTAGCGGGGGTGTCCTACAATGAGCAGTTCTTC
J: TRBJ1-1; V: TRBV29-1; size: -; D: -; CDR3: CSVDSGVGAEAFF; DNA: TGCAGCGTTGATTCAGGGGTCGGCGCTGAAGCTTTCTTT
J: TRBJ2-1; V: TRBV7-6; size: -; D: -; CDR3: CASSPWVGEQFF; DNA: TGTGCCAGCAGCCCTTGGGTTGGAGAGCAGTTCTTC
J: TRBJ2-7; V: TRBV5-1; size: -; D: TRBD1; CDR3: CASSRGQGAREQYF; DNA: TGCGCCAGCAGCAGGGGACAGGGGGCGCGCGAGCAGTACTTC
J: TRBJ1-2; V: TRBV29-1; size: once; D: -; CDR3: CSVDTIQNYGYTF; DNA: TGCAGCGTTGACACAATTCAAAACTATGGCTACACCTTC
J: TRBJ1-1; V: TRBV20-1; size: -; D: -; CDR3: CSASIPGQGTEAFF; DNA: TGCAGTGCTAGTATCCCGGGCCAGGGGACTGAAGCTTTCTTT
J: TRBJ2-5; V: TRBV7-6; size: -; D: -; CDR3: CASSGKGETQYF; DNA: TGTGCCAGCAGCGGAAAGGGTGAGACCCAGTACTTC
J: TRBJ2-2; V: TRBV12-3/TRBV12-4; size: once; D: -; CDR3: CASSFLGVRELFF; DNA: TGTGCCAGCAGTTTTTTGGGAGTCCGGGAGCTGTTTTTT
J: TRBJ2-2; V: TRBV29-1; size: -; D: -; CDR3: CSGTGTPNTGELFF; DNA: TGCAGCGGAACCGGGACTCCTAACACCGGGGAGCTGTTTTTT
J: TRBJ2-7; V: TRBV6-6; size: -; D: TRBD1; CDR3: CASSLTGVAYEQYF; DNA: TGTGCCAGCAGTTTGACAGGGGTCGCCTACGAGCAGTACTTC
J: TRBJ2-5; V: TRBV7-2; size: -; D: TRBD1; CDR3: CASSRPTGGVETQYF; DNA: TGTGCCAGCAGCCGCCCGACAGGGGGTGTGGAGACCCAGTACTTC
J: TRBJ2-1; V: TRBV27; size: once; D: -; CDR3: CASSLQQANSYNEQFF; DNA: TGTGCCAGCAGTTTACAACAGGCGAACTCCTACAATGAGCAGTTCTTC
J: TRBJ2-3; V: TRBV15; size: -; D: TRBD2; CDR3: CATSRVSLGTKYSDTQYF; DNA: TGTGCCACCAGCAGAGTCTCTCTGGGGACTAAATATTCAGATACGCAGTATTTT
J: TRBJ1-1; V: TRBV27; size: -; D: TRBD1; CDR3: CASSPKAPPGQGARTEAFF; DNA: TGTGCCAGCAGTCCAAAGGCCCCTCCGGGACAGGGGGCGAGGACTGAAGCTTTCTTT
J: TRBJ2-2; V: TRBV3-1; size: -; D: -; CDR3: CASSQRGGRGSGTGELFF; DNA: TGTGCCAGCAGCCAGCGAGGGGGGCGTGGCTCGGGCACCGGGGAGCTGTTTTTT
J: TRBJ1-5; V: TRBV2; size: -; D: -; CDR3: CASHGQQNQPQHF; DNA: TGTGCCAGCCATGGACAGCAAAATCAGCCCCAGCATTTT
J: TRBJ2-3; V: TRBV3-1; size: -; D: -; CDR3: CASSPQGVGTQYF; DNA: TGTGCCAGCAGCCCTCAAGGGGTGGGTACGCAGTATTTT
J: TRBJ2-2; V: TRBV15; size: -; D: -; CDR3: CATSTMVSTGELFF; DNA: TGTGCCACCAGCACCATGGTCAGCACCGGGGAGCTGTTTTTT
J: TRBJ2-1; V: TRBV4-2; size: -; D: TRBD2; CDR3: CASSQVFARLAGGDEQFF; DNA: TGTGCCAGCAGCCAAGTGTTCGCGAGACTAGCGGGGGGCGATGAGCAGTTCTTC
J: TRBJ2-5; V: TRBV21-1; size: -; D: -; CDR3: CASSKLRLESGYF; DNA: TGTGCCAGCAGCAAGCTGAGGCTTGAAAGCGGATACTTC
J: TRBJ2-5; V: TRBV7-2; size: -; D: TRBD2; CDR3: CASSLKDSGRETQYF; DNA: TGTGCCAGCAGCCTCAAAGATAGCGGGAGAGAGACCCAGTACTTC
J: TRBJ1-6; V: TRBV7-9; size: -; D: -; CDR3: CASSSDNSPLHF; DNA: TGTGCCAGCAGCTCGGATAATTCACCCCTCCACTTT
J: TRBJ2-7; V: TRBV23-1; size: -; D: -; CDR3: CASRQVRTYEQYF; DNA: TGCGCCAGTCGACAGGTCAGAACCTACGAGCAGTACTTC
J: TRBJ1-5; V: TRBV27; size: -; D: -; CDR3: CASSLRRNQPQHF; DNA: TGTGCCAGCAGTTTAAGGCGCAATCAGCCCCAGCATTTT
J: TRBJ1-6; V: TRBV10-2; size: -; D: -; CDR3: CASSPEVRGSPLHF; DNA: TGCGCCAGCAGTCCGGAGGTGCGGGGGTCACCCCTCCACTTT
J: TRBJ1-2; V: TRBV28; size: -; D: -; CDR3: CASSNGQSVGGYTF; DNA: TGTGCCAGCAGCAACGGACAGAGCGTCGGGGGCTACACCTTC
J: TRBJ2-2; V: TRBV5-4; size: -; D: TRBD1; CDR3: CASSLERGQGNTGELFF; DNA: TGTGCCAGCAGCCTGGAACGGGGACAGGGAAACACCGGGGAGCTGTTTTTT
J: TRBJ2-1; V: TRBV12-3/TRBV12-4; size: -; D: -; CDR3: CASSPFARSSYNEQFF; DNA: TGTGCCAGCAGCCCCTTTGCCCGGAGCTCCTACAATGAGCAGTTCTTC
J: TRBJ2-3; V: TRBV4-1; size: -; D: TRBD2; CDR3: CASSQAPGGMGNTQYF; DNA: TGCGCCAGCAGCCAAGCCCCGGGGGGGATGGGGAATACGCAGTATTTT
J: TRBJ2-1; V: TRBV7-6; size: -; D: TRBD2; CDR3: CASSLTSAGNNEQFF; DNA: TGTGCCAGCAGCTTAACTAGCGCGGGGAACAATGAGCAGTTCTTC
J: TRBJ1-3; V: TRBV20-1; size: -; D: -; CDR3: CSASSSGNTIYF; DNA: TGCAGTGCTAGCAGCTCTGGAAACACCATATATTTT
J: TRBJ1-5; V: TRBV20-1; size: -; D: -; CDR3: CSATEGAQQPQHF; DNA: TGCAGTGCCACTGAAGGGGCACAGCAGCCCCAGCATTTT
J: TRBJ2-5; V: TRBV20-1; size: -; D: -; CDR3: CSASRDSRLETQYF; DNA: TGCAGTGCTTCCCGCGATAGTAGGCTAGAGACCCAGTACTTC
J: TRBJ2-2; V: TRBV3-1; size: few; D: TRBD2; CDR3: CASSQALAGGAGELFF; DNA: TGTGCCAGCAGCCAAGCCCTAGCGGGTGGAGCCGGGGAGCTGTTTTTT
J: TRBJ2-1; V: TRBV19; size: -; D: TRBD1; CDR3: CASSIGGNRGHNEQFF; DNA: TGTGCCAGTAGTATTGGGGGCAACAGGGGTCACAATGAGCAGTTCTTC
J: TRBJ1-6; V: TRBV7-2; size: -; D: -; CDR3: CASSGGSPLHF; DNA: TGTGCCAGCAGCGGGGGGTCACCCCTCCACTTT
J: TRBJ2-2; V: TRBV4-1; size: -; D: TRBD2; CDR3: CASSQAGRLASAGELFF; DNA: TGCGCCAGCAGCCAAGCCGGTCGACTAGCTTCTGCCGGGGAGCTGTTTTTT
J: TRBJ1-4; V: TRBV30; size: -; D: TRBD1; CDR3: CAWSARQGTGQQKLFF; DNA: TGTGCCTGGAGTGCGAGACAGGGGACCGGGCAACAAAAACTGTTTTTT
J: TRBJ1-1; V: TRBV30; size: -; D: -; CDR3: CAWGQMQTEAFF; DNA: TGTGCCTGGGGACAGATGCAGACTGAAGCTTTCTTT
J: TRBJ2-2; V: TRBV9; size: once; D: -; CDR3: CASSVRGSNTGELFF; DNA: TGTGCCAGCAGCGTAAGGGGATCGAACACCGGGGAGCTGTTTTTT
J: TRBJ2-2; V: TRBV19; size: -; D: -; CDR3: CASIKGTGDTGELFF; DNA: TGTGCCAGTATTAAGGGCACGGGTGACACCGGGGAGCTGTTTTTT
J: TRBJ2-3; V: TRBV5-1; size: -; D: -; CDR3: CASGYRDLTDTQYF; DNA: TGCGCCAGCGGCTACAGGGACCTCACAGATACGCAGTATTTT
J: TRBJ2-6; V: TRBV4-1; size: -; D: TRBD2; CDR3: CASSQELAGIVKAGANVLTF; DNA: TGCGCCAGCAGCCAAGAACTAGCGGGGATTGTCAAGGCTGGGGCCAACGTCCTGACTTTC
J: TRBJ1-5; V: TRBV29-1; size: -; D: TRBD1; CDR3: CSVSVQGAGQPQHF; DNA: TGCAGCGTCTCGGTGCAGGGGGCAGGGCAGCCCCAGCATTTT
J: TRBJ1-2; V: TRBV7-9; size: -; D: TRBD1; CDR3: CASSLPGTEYTF; DNA: TGTGCCAGCAGCTTACCCGGGACAGAATACACCTTC
J: TRBJ2-5; V: TRBV10-3; size: -; D: TRBD2; CDR3: CAIKAAGSGEWATQYF; DNA: TGTGCCATCAAGGCGGCCGGTAGCGGGGAGTGGGCGACCCAGTACTTC
J: TRBJ2-2; V: TRBV15; size: -; D: TRBD2; CDR3: CATSRPSGGRRLDTGELFF; DNA: TGTGCCACCAGCAGACCCTCGGGAGGCCGTCGTTTGGACACCGGGGAGCTGTTTTTT
J: TRBJ1-4; V: TRBV7-8; size: -; D: -; CDR3: CASSRGPWVATNEKLFF; DNA: TGTGCCAGCAGCCGCGGGCCTTGGGTTGCAACTAATGAAAAACTGTTTTTT
J: TRBJ2-6; V: TRBV27; size: -; D: TRBD1; CDR3: CASSPGQGLGSGANVLTF; DNA: TGTGCCAGCAGTCCCGGACAGGGGTTGGGCTCTGGGGCCAACGTCCTGACTTTC
J: TRBJ2-7; V: TRBV20-1; size: -; D: -; CDR3: CSARAGTTYEQYF; DNA: TGCAGTGCTAGAGCAGGGACCACCTACGAGCAGTACTTC